This T cell receptor (beta chain) comes out of a study of blood T cell repertoires in COVID-19 (dated by TCRdb to about 2020). About the investigation overall: Samples covering the acute and convalescent phases of COVID-19 were provided by collaborators in the United States, Italy and Spain. The prospective study material was composed of cDNA or gDNA derived from T cells, B-cell-depleted T cells, or PBMCs. Deeply sampled blood TCRbeta repertoires from subjects exposed to, actively infected with, or recovered from COVID-19 were included in the dataset. The repertoires were released in a freely available public database intended as a resource for research on the immune response to SARS-CoV-2. Samples came from the ongoing ImmuneRACE study (first 160 participants) plus 1,254 subjects from 6 global collaborators. Sample metadata almost always included a de-identified subject ID, COVID-19 status, age in years and sex. HLA class I and class II types, where available, came from metadata supplied by the sample provider rather than from assay-based typing.

Turning to this clone: Its target antigen remains unknown. Base qualities were left out, and no much larger clone turns up one base away.

What the authors observed across the whole study: How much clinical and demographic metadata was included differed by source and by participant, and the metadata was provided uncurated.

TCRbeta CDR3 regions were amplified from genomic DNA by means of the immunoSEQ Assay, a bias-controlled multiplex PCR. Regarding the original processing steps: Within the assay, amplification of reference gene primers was used to estimate how many nucleated cells each sample contained. Sequence reads were collapsed and filtered to measure the absolute abundance of every unique TCRbeta CDR3 rearrangement. Productive Simpson clonality was computed per sample as the square root of Simpson's diversity index over productive rearrangements. The immuneACCESS repertoire file appears here via TCRdb, limited to in-frame rearrangements. These files lack a portion of the clones; in checked studies, under half of the deficit traces to unresolved V genes, and the cause of the others is not known. The DNA gave D and trimming, while V, J and clone size come from that table. Within this sample are about 120,000 clones, with approximately 83% of them counted one time only. Roughly 30% of the sample is taken by the ten largest.

Trimming costs V 3 bases and J 10 bases, and their ends lie 13 bases apart. From its cysteine to its phenylalanine, the CDR3 spans 12 amino acids. Left in the record is the CDR3 DNA by itself, 36 bases read in frame from the first base. CDR1 and CDR2, looked up from the germline V gene, are SQVTM and ANQGSEA. The collaborating institutions used their own protocols to collect whole blood in K2EDTA tubes. Collaborator samples were shipped for TCRbeta analysis as frozen whole blood, isolated PBMCs, or DNA extracted from either sample type. What was sequenced was peripheral blood. The V and J genes are TRBV29-1 and TRBJ2-1; the D gene is unclear. The receptor's source is a woman older than 75 with acute or convalescent COVID-19. The base sequence is TGCAGCGTTGAGGGCCTCCTTTTGGAGCAGTTCTTC. This is translated as CSVEGLLLEQFF.